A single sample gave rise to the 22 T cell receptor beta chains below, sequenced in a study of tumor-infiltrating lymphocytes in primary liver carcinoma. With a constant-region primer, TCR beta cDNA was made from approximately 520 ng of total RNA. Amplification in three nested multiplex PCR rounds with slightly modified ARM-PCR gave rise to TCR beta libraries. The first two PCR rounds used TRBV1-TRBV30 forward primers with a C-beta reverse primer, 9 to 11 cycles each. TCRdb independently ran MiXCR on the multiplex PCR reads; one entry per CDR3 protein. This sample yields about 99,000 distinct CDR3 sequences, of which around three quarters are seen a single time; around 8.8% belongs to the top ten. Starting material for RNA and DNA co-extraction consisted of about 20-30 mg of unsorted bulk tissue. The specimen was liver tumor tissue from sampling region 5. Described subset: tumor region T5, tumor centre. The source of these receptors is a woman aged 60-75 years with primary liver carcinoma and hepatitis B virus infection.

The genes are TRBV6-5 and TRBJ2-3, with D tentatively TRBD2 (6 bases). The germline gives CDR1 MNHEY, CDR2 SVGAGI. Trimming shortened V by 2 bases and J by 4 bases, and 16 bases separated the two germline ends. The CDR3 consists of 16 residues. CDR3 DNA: TGTGCCAGCAGTTACAGAGACGGGAGAACTTCAGATACGCAGTATTTT. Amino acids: CASSYRDGRTSDTQYF.

CDR3 sequence (DNA): TGTGCCAGCAGTGAATTCAGGGAGAATCAACCCCAGTATTTT. As protein: CASSEFRENQPQYF. The V gene is TRBV6-1, the J gene TRBJ1-5; D possibly matches TRBD1 or TRBD2 (5 bases each). The J call is uncertain, as TRBJ2-3 better fits the DNA end. Germline lookup yields CDR1 MNHNS and CDR2 SASEGT. CDR3 size: 14 residues.

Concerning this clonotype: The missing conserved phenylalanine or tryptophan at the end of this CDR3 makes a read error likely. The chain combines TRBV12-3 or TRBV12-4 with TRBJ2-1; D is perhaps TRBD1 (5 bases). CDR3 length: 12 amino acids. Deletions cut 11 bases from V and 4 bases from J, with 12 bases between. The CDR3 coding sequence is TGTGCCGACAGTACATCGTACAATGAGCAGTTCTTG. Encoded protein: CADSTSYNEQFL.

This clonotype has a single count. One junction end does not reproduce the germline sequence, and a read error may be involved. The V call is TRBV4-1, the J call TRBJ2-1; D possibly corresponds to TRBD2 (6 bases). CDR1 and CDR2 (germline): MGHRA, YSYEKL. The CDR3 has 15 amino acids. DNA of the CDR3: TGCGCCTGCAGCACTCGACTAGATGAACAGAATGAGCAGTTCTTC. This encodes CACSTRLDEQNEQFF.

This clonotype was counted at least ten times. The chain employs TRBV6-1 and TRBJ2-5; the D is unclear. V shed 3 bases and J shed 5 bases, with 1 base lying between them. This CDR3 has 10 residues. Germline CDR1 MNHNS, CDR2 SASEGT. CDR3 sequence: CASSDETQYF. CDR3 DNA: TGTGCCAGCAGTGACGAGACCCAGTACTTC.

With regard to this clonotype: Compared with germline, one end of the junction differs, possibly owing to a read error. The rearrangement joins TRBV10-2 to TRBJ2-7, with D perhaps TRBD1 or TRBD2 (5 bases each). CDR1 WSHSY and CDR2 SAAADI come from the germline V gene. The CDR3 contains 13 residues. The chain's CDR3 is CSSSESGRYEQYF. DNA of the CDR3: TGCTCCAGTAGTGAGTCGGGGCGTTACGAGCAGTACTTC.

For the CDR3, the DNA is TGTGCCTGGGCGACTGGAAGCACAGATACGCAGTATTTT. Residues: CAWATGSTDTQYF. This rearrangement joins TRBV30 to TRBJ2-3; no reliable D call. Trimming took off 5 bases at V and 0 bases at J, with 9 bases between the two ends. Germline values: CDR1 GTSNPN, CDR2 SVGIG (reference sequence). The CDR3 length is 13 residues.

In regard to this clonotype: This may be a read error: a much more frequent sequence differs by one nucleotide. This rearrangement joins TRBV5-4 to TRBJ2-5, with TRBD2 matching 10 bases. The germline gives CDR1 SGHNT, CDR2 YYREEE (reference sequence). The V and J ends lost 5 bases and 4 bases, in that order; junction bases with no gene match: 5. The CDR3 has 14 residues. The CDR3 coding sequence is TGTGCCAGCAGGTTAAGCGGGAGGGGAGAGACCCAGTACTTC. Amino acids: CASRLSGRGETQYF.

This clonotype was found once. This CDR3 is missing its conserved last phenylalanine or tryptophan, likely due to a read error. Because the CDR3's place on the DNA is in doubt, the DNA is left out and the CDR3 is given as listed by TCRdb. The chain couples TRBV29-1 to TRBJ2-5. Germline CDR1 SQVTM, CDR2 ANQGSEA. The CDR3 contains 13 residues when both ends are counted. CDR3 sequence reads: CSVEGGAQETQYY.

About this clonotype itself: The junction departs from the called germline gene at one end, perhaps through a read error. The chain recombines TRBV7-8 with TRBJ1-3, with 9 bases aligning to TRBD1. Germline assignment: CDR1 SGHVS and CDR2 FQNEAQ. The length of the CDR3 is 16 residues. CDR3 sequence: CASSPNKQGAGYTIYF. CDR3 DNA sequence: TGTGCCAGCAGTCCAAATAAACAGGGGGCTGGATACACCATATATTTT.

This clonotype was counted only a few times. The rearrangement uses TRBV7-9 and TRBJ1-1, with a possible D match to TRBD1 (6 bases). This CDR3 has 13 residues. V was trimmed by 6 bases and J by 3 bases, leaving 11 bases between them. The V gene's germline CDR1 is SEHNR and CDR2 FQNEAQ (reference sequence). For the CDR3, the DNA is TGTGCCAGCAGGCTCACAGGGTACACTGAAGCTTTCTTT. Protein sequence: CASRLTGYTEAFF. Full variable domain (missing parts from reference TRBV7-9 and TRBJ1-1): DTGVSQNPRHKITKRGQNVTFRCDPISEHNRLYWYRQTLGQGPEFLTYFQNEAQLEKSRLLSDRFSAERPKGSFSTLEIQRTEQGDSAMYLCASRLTGYTEAFFGQGTRLTVV.

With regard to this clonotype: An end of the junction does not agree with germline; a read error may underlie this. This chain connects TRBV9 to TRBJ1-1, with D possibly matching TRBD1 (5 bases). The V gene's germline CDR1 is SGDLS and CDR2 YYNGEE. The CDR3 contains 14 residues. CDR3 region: CANSVDSKNTEAFF. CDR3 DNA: TGTGCCAACAGCGTAGACAGTAAGAACACTGAAGCTTTCTTT.

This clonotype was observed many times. This CDR3 is CASRQGSYEQYF. The CDR3, as DNA: TGTGCCAGCAGACAGGGGTCCTACGAGCAGTACTTC. This chain joins TRBV6-5 and TRBJ2-7; TRBD1 aligns across 7 bases. V dropped 6 bases and J dropped 1; count of bases not matched to a gene: 0. Germline V gives CDR1 MNHEY, CDR2 SVGAGI. The length of the CDR3 is 12 residues.

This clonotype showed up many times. The CDR3 spells CSVEQSGGRTEAFF. The DNA for the CDR3 is TGCAGCGTTGAACAATCGGGTGGAAGGACTGAAGCTTTCTTT. The J gene is TRBJ1-1, the V gene TRBV29-1; D remains unclear. The CDR3 is 14 residues long. Germline V gene data show CDR1 as SQVTM and CDR2 as ANQGSEA. Trimming pared 2 bases from V and 5 bases from J, leaving 15 bases between.

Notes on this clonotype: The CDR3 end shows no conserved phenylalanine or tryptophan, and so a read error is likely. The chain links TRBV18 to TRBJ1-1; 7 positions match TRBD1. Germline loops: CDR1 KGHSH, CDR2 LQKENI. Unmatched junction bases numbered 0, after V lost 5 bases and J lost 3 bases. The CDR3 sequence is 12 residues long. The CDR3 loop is CASSDRDTEAFL. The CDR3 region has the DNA TGTGCCAGCTCAGACAGGGACACTGAAGCTTTCCTT.

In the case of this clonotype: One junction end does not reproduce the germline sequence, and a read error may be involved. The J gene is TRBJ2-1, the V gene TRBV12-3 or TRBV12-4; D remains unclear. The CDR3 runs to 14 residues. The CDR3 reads CANSLGWADNEQFF. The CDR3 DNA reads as TGTGCCAACAGTCTCGGCTGGGCCGACAATGAGCAGTTCTTC.

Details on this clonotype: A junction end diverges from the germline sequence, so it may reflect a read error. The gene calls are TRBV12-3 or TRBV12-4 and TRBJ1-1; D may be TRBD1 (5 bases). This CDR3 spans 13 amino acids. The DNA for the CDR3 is TGTGCCAGCAGTTTGTCAGAGGACACTGGAGCTTTCTTT. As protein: CASSLSEDTGAFF.

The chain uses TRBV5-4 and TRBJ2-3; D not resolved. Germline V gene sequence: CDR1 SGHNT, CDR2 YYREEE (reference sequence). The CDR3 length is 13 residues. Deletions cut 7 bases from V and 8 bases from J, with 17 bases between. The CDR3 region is CASGTPAVGTQYF. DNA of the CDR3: TGTGCCAGCGGTACCCCGGCCGTCGGTACGCAGTATTTT.

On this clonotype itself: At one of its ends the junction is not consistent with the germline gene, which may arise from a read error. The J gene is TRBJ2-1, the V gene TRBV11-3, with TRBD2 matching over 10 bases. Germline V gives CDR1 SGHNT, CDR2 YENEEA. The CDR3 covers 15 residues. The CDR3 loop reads CVSNLGTSGKLEQFF. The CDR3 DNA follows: TGTGTCAGCAACTTAGGAACTAGCGGGAAGCTTGAGCAGTTCTTT.

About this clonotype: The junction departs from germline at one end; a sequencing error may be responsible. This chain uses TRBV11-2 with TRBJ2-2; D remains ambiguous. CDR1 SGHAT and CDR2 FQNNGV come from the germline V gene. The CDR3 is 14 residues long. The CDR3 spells CAGSLHANTGELFF. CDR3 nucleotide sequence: TGTGCCGGCAGTTTACACGCGAACACCGGGGAGCTGTTTTTT.

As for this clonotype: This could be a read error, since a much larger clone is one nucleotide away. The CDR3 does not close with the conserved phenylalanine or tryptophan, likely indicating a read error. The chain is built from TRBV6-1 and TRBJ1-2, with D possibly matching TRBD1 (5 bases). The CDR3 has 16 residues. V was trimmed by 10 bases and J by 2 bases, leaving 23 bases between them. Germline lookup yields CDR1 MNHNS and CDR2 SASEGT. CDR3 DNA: TGTGCCATCTCCGACGAGCTTGGGACTGGGAACTATGGCTACACCCTC. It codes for CAISDELGTGNYGYTL.

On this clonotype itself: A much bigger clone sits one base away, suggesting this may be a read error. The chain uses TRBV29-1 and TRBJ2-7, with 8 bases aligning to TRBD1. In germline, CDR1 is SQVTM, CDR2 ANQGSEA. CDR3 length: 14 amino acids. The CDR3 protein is CSIRPGTGSYEQCF. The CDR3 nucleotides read TGCAGCATAAGACCTGGGACAGGCTCCTACGAGCAGTGCTTC.